This T cell receptor beta chain was sequenced in a study of T cell clonality in common variable immunodeficiency. The study's findings and limits: Common variable immunodeficiency TCR beta sequences reportedly had fewer deletions and N-nucleotide insertions. Fewer TCRbeta clones were shared among CVID subjects than controls.

The CDR3 contains 15 residues. CDR1 and CDR2 (germline): SGHRS, YFSETQ. V lost 4 bases and J lost 3, with 16 bases in between. This table comes from immunoSEQ multiplex PCR, and its TCRdb copy is limited to in-frame clones, with some not included. This sample has 25,000 to 35,000 clones, each found more than once. Most patients and controls had Caucasian heritage. For at least one year, all CVID subjects received replacement immunoglobulin. Points on this clone: Its antigen is as yet unknown. The CDR3 is cut off 3 residues early in the read; its end comes from the germline J gene.

V and J are TRBV5-1 and TRBJ1-1; no definite D call. Sequenced: peripheral blood mononuclear cells. This TCR was sampled from a human donor with common variable immunodeficiency. CDR3 sequence reads: CASSPDTYGDTEAFF. The covered CDR3 bases are TGCGCCAGCAGCCCTGACACATACGGGGACACTGAA.